These 16 T cell receptor beta chains were all obtained from the same sample, sequenced in a study of CD8 T cells in ankylosing spondylitis. No antigens are known for them. Study-wide results and caveats: It appeared that ankylosing spondylitis blood was characterized by a TCR beta motif of several highly homologous variants.

TCRdb reprocessed the 5' RACE reads with MiXCR, giving one entry per CDR3 protein. The repertoire includes around 140,000 distinct CDR3 sequences, roughly 15% of them detected once, and around a third sits in the top ten. The sequenced sample consisted of blood, either unsorted or a sorted T cell fraction (not recorded which). The origin of the receptors is a male donor with ankylosing spondylitis.

The V and J genes are TRBV6-2 or TRBV6-3 and TRBJ2-7, with 8 bases identical to TRBD1. The CDR3 is 16 amino acids. Germline CDR1 MNHEY, CDR2 SVGEGT. Trimming cost V 0 bases and J 1 base; bases outside gene matches: 5. The CDR3 DNA is TGTGCCAGCAGTTACTCGCAGGGACAGGCTTCCTACGAGCAGTACTTC. This codes for CASSYSQGQASYEQYF.

This chain links TRBV7-9 with TRBJ2-2; D tentatively reads TRBD1 or TRBD2 (5 bases each). Trimming removed 6 bases from V and 0 bases from J, with 8 bases in between. Germline CDR1 reads SEHNR; CDR2 reads FQNEAQ (reference sequence). This CDR3 spans 14 amino acids. DNA of the CDR3: TGTGCCAGCAGGGGACGAGCGAACACCGGGGAGCTGTTTTTT. Protein: CASRGRANTGELFF.

The chain employs TRBV5-1 and TRBJ2-7; a weak D match, TRBD1 (5 bases). Trimming took 0 bases from V and 0 from J, leaving 7 bases between them. The germline CDR1 and CDR2 sequences are SGHRS and YFSETQ. The CDR3 is 14 residues long. CDR3 loop: CASSLDRISYEQYF. The CDR3 bases are TGCGCCAGCAGCTTGGACAGGATCTCCTACGAGCAGTACTTC.

The chain is built from TRBV9 and TRBJ2-7; D unresolved. The CDR3 has 13 residues. V was cut by 0 bases and J by 2 bases, with 6 bases left in between. In germline, CDR1 is SGDLS, CDR2 YYNGEE. This CDR3 is CASSVADPYEQYF. CDR3 sequence (DNA): TGTGCCAGCAGCGTAGCGGACCCCTACGAGCAGTACTTC.

CDR3 region: CASSLDVADTQYF. The CDR3 DNA follows: TGTGCCAGCAGCTTAGACGTCGCAGATACGCAGTATTTT. The V gene is TRBV7-8, the J gene TRBJ2-3; D call uncertain. CDR1 and CDR2 (germline): SGHVS, FQNEAQ. This CDR3 has 13 amino acids. V gave up 1 base and J gave up 4 bases, with 6 bases separating them.

This clonotype was recorded a few times. The chain couples TRBV4-3 to TRBJ2-1; 9 bases agree with TRBD2. The V and J ends lost 2 bases and 4 bases, in that order; junction bases with no gene match: 6. This CDR3 comprises 16 residues. CDR1 and CDR2 (germline): LGHNA, YSLEER. This chain's CDR3 is CASSQNSGSNYNEQFF. CDR3 DNA sequence: TGCGCCAGCAGCCAAAATAGCGGGAGTAATTACAATGAGCAGTTCTTC.

This clonotype was observed many times. The chain uses TRBV12-3 or TRBV12-4 and TRBJ2-7; no clear D gene. V was trimmed by 5 bases and J by 0 bases, leaving 2 bases between them. CDR3 length equals 11 residues. CDR3 loop: CASSGSYEQYF. The CDR3 DNA sequence: TGTGCCAGCAGTGGCTCCTACGAGCAGTACTTC.

A few counts support this clonotype. CDR3 DNA: TGTGCTAGTGGTTTGGTAATGGGACACAACTACGAGCAGTACTTC. Amino acid sequence: CASGLVMGHNYEQYF. The J gene is TRBJ2-7, the V gene TRBV12-5; D is perhaps TRBD1 (6 bases). With 0 bases removed from V and 3 bases from J, the gap between germline ends came to 12 bases. Looked up from germline, CDR1 is LGHNT and CDR2 is FRNRAP. This CDR3 has 15 residues.

V gene TRBV7-9 combines with J gene TRBJ1-4; D is ambiguous. The germline CDR1 and CDR2 sequences are SEHNR and FQNEAQ (reference sequence). The CDR3 length is 16 residues. Trimming took 3 bases from V and 4 from J, leaving 15 bases between them. CDR3 region: CASSLSLGSVNEKLFF. The CDR3 DNA follows: TGTGCCAGCAGCTTGTCATTAGGGTCGGTTAATGAAAAACTGTTTTTT.

This rearrangement joins TRBV9 to TRBJ2-3; 8 bases match TRBD2. V shed 3 bases and J 1 base; nucleotides not matched to a gene: 7. This CDR3 contains 16 residues. In germline, CDR1 is SGDLS, CDR2 YYNGEE. CDR3 bases: TGTGCCAGCAGCGCCAGCGGGAGTGATGGCACAGATACGCAGTATTTT. Translated, it gives CASSASGSDGTDTQYF.

This clonotype appeared a few times. DNA of the CDR3: TGTGCCAGCAGCCCGACAAGATATCAGCCCCAGCATTTT. Protein: CASSPTRYQPQHF. This chain joins TRBV6-2 or TRBV6-3 and TRBJ1-5, with no clear D. The germline CDR1 and CDR2 sequences are MNHEY and SVGEGT. The CDR3 totals 13 residues. V was cut by 6 bases and J by 5 bases, with 11 bases left in between.

This clonotype showed up many times. This chain joins TRBV10-3 and TRBJ2-1; no definite D call. CDR3 length equals 13 residues. CDR1 is ENHRY, CDR2 SYGVKD, per germline. The V gene lost 2 bases and the J gene lost 4 bases, with 6 bases spanning the gap. The CDR3 region is CAISEVTYNEQFF. Here the CDR3 DNA reads TGTGCCATCAGTGAGGTAACTTACAATGAGCAGTTCTTC.

This clonotype showed up just a few times. The chain carries TRBV7-8 and TRBJ2-7; the D is unclear. Germline V gene lookup returns CDR1 SGHVS and CDR2 FQNEAQ. V shed 1 base and J shed 7 bases, with 11 bases lying between them. This CDR3 region has 13 residues. The CDR3 sequence: CASSLESRWEQYF. The DNA for the CDR3 is TGTGCCAGCAGCTTAGAGTCCCGTTGGGAGCAGTACTTC.

The chain uses TRBV10-3 and TRBJ2-3; 7 bases line up with TRBD1. Per the germline V gene, CDR1 is ENHRY and CDR2 is SYGVKD. The CDR3 runs to 14 residues. V trimming: 5 bases; J trimming: 2 bases; junction bases outside the gene matches: 4. CDR3 in DNA: TGTGCCATCAGTCGGGACAGACCCACAGATACGCAGTATTTT. It yields the protein CAISRDRPTDTQYF.

This chain connects TRBV2 to TRBJ2-2, with 10 bases identical to TRBD2. The V segment lost 10 bases and the J segment 6 bases; nucleotides outside the gene matches: 5. Germline CDR1 and CDR2: SNHLY and FYNNEI. The CDR3 consists of 13 residues. CDR3 region: CAIGTSVAGELFF. DNA for the CDR3: TGTGCCATCGGGACTAGCGTGGCCGGGGAGCTGTTTTTT.

This clonotype was recorded at least ten times. The J gene is TRBJ2-7, the V gene TRBV29-1; either TRBD1 or TRBD2 may supply D (5 bases each). Trimming took off 4 bases at V and 4 bases at J, with 11 bases between the two ends. In germline, CDR1 is SQVTM, CDR2 ANQGSEA. This CDR3 has 12 amino acids. The CDR3 loop is CSVVGVEYEQYF. The CDR3 nucleotides are TGCAGCGTTGTGGGGGTGGAGTACGAGCAGTACTTC.